This T cell receptor (beta chain) comes out of a study of T cell responses to AZD1222 COVID-19 vaccine. V lost 1 base and J 5 bases, leaving 7 bases between the germline ends. The CDR3 runs to 13 residues. Germline V gene data show CDR1 as MNHNS and CDR2 as SASEGT. This clone occurred once. TCRdb's copy holds only in-frame clones and misses some; the assay was immunoSEQ multiplex PCR. The sample consists of approximately 110,000 clones, approximately 88% of them appearing once. Sequenced material: peripheral blood, taken on day 0 of AZD1222 vaccination. The chain uses TRBV6-1 and TRBJ2-3; no clear D. This sequence was found in an adult in good health. CDR3 sequence reads: CASSEGPGDTQYF. CDR3 bases: TGTGCCAGCAGTGAAGGCCCTGGAGATACGCAGTATTTT.